This record looks at one TCR beta chain sequence and its context. Its specificity is not known. The junction had 2 bases not matched to a gene; V was cut back by 3 bases and J by 3 bases. CDR3 length: 13 amino acids. In germline, CDR1 is LNHDA, CDR2 SQIVND (reference sequence). Arm-PCR of CDR3 regions and iRepertoire HTBI primers were used to build TCR beta libraries. TCRdb itself ran the multiplex PCR reads through MiXCR, one entry per CDR3 protein. The table lists 300,000 to 400,000 distinct CDR3 sequences, 15% to 20% of them singletons. The sample comes from a study of regulatory T cells in long-lasting Graves disease. The study, taken as a whole, reports: Persistent disease exhibited a predilection for TRBV28, TRBJ1-2 and TRBJ2-5. Those with persistent Graves' had less TCR diversity than newly diagnosed patients.

Time point defined: newly diagnosed GD, antithyroid drugs for less than 3 months. The TCR library was made from RNA extracted from PBMCs. This specimen was peripheral blood mononuclear cells (PBMCs), taken at new diagnosis, from a patient treated with antithyroid drugs. The TCR originated in a female donor with Graves disease. The genes are TRBV19 and TRBJ2-7, with 7 bases identical to TRBD1. CDR3 in DNA: TGTGCCAGTAGTATCCACAGGGGCTACGAGCAGTACTTC. Translation: CASSIHRGYEQYF.